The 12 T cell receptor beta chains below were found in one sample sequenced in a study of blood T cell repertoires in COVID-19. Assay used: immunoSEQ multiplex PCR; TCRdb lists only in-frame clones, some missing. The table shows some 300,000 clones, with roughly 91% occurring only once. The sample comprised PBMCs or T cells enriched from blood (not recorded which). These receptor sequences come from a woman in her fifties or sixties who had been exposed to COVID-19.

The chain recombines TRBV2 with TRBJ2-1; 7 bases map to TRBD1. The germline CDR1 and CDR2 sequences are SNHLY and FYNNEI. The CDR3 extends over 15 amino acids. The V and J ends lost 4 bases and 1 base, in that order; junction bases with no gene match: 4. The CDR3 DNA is TGTGCCAGCAGTGGGACAGGATCTTCCTACAATGAGCAGTTCTTC. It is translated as CASSGTGSSYNEQFF.

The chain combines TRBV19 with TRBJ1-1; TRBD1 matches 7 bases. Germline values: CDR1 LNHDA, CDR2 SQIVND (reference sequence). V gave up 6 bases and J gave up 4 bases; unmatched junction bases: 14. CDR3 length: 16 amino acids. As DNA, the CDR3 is TGTGCCAGTAGCCGTACCCGACAGGGTTTGGGCACTGAAGCTTTCTTT. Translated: CASSRTRQGLGTEAFF. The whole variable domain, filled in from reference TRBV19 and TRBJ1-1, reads DGGITQSPKYLFRKEGQNVTLSCEQNLNHDAMYWYRQDPGQGLRLIYYSQIVNDFQKGDIAEGYSVSREKKESFPLTVTSAQKNPTAFYLCASSRTRQGLGTEAFFGQGTRLTVV.

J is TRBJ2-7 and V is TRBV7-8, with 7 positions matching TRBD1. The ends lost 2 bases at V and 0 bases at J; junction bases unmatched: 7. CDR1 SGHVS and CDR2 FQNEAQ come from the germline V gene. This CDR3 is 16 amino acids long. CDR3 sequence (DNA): TGTGCCAGCAGCTTATCTTCAGGGGACAGCTCCTACGAGCAGTACTTC. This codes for CASSLSSGDSSYEQYF.

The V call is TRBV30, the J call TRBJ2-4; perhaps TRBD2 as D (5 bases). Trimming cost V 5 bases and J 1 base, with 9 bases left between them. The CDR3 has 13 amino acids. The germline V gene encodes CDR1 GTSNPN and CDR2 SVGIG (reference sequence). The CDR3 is CAWDGDAKNIQYF. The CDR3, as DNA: TGTGCCTGGGACGGGGATGCCAAAAACATTCAGTACTTC.

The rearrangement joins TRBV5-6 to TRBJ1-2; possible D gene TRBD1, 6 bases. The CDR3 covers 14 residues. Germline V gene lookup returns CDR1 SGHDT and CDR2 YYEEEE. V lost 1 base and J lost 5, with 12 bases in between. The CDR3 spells CASSLIRQGYGYTF. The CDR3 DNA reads TGTGCCAGCAGCTTGATTAGGCAGGGGTATGGCTACACCTTC.

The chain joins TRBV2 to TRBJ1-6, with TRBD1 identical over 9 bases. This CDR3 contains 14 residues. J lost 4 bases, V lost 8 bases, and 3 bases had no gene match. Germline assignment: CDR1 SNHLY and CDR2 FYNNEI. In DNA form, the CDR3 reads TGTGCCAGCGTGGGGACAGGGTATAATTCACCCCTCCACTTT. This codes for CASVGTGYNSPLHF.

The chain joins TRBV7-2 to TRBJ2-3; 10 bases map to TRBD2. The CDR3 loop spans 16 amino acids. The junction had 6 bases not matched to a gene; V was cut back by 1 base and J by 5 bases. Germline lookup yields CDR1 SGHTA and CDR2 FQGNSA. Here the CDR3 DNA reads TGTGCCAGCAGCTTAGGAGAGCGGGGGGGCGTAGATACGCAGTATTTT. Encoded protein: CASSLGERGGVDTQYF.

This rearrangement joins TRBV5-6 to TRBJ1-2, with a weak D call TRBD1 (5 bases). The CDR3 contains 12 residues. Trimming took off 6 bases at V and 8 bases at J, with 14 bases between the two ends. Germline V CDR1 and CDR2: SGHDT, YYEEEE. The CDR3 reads CASTWGPEGYTF. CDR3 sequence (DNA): TGTGCCAGCACCTGGGGCCCCGAAGGCTACACCTTC. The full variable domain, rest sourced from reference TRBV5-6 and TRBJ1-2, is DAGVTQSPTHLIKTRGQQVTLRCSPKSGHDTVSWYQQALGQGPQFIFQYYEEEERQRGNFPDRFSGHQFPNYSSELNVNALLLGDSALYLCASTWGPEGYTFGSGTRLTVV.

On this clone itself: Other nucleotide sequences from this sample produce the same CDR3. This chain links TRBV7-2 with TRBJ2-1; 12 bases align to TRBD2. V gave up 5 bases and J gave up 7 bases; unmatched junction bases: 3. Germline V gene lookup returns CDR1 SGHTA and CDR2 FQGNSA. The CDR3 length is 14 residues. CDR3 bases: TGTGCCAGCAGCCCTGGACTAGCGGGGAATGAGCAGTTCTTC. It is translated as CASSPGLAGNEQFF.

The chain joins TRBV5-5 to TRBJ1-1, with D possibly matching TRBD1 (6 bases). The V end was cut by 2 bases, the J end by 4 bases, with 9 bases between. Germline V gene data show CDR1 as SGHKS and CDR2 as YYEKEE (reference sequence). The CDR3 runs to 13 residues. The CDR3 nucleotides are TGTGCCAGCAGCTTAGGACAGACCACTGAAGCTTTCTTT. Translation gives CASSLGQTTEAFF.

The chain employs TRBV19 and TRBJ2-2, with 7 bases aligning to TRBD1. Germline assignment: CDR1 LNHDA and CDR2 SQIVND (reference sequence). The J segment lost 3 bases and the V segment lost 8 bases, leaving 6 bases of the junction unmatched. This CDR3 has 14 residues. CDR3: CASSGTAYTGELFF. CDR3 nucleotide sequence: TGTGCCAGTTCCGGGACAGCTTACACCGGGGAGCTGTTTTTT.

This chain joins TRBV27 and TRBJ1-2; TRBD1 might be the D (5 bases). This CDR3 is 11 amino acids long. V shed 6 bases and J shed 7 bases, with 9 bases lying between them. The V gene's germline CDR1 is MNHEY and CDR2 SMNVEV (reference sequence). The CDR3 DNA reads TGTGCCAGCAGGGAGGGGTTTGGCTACACCTTC. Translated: CASREGFGYTF.